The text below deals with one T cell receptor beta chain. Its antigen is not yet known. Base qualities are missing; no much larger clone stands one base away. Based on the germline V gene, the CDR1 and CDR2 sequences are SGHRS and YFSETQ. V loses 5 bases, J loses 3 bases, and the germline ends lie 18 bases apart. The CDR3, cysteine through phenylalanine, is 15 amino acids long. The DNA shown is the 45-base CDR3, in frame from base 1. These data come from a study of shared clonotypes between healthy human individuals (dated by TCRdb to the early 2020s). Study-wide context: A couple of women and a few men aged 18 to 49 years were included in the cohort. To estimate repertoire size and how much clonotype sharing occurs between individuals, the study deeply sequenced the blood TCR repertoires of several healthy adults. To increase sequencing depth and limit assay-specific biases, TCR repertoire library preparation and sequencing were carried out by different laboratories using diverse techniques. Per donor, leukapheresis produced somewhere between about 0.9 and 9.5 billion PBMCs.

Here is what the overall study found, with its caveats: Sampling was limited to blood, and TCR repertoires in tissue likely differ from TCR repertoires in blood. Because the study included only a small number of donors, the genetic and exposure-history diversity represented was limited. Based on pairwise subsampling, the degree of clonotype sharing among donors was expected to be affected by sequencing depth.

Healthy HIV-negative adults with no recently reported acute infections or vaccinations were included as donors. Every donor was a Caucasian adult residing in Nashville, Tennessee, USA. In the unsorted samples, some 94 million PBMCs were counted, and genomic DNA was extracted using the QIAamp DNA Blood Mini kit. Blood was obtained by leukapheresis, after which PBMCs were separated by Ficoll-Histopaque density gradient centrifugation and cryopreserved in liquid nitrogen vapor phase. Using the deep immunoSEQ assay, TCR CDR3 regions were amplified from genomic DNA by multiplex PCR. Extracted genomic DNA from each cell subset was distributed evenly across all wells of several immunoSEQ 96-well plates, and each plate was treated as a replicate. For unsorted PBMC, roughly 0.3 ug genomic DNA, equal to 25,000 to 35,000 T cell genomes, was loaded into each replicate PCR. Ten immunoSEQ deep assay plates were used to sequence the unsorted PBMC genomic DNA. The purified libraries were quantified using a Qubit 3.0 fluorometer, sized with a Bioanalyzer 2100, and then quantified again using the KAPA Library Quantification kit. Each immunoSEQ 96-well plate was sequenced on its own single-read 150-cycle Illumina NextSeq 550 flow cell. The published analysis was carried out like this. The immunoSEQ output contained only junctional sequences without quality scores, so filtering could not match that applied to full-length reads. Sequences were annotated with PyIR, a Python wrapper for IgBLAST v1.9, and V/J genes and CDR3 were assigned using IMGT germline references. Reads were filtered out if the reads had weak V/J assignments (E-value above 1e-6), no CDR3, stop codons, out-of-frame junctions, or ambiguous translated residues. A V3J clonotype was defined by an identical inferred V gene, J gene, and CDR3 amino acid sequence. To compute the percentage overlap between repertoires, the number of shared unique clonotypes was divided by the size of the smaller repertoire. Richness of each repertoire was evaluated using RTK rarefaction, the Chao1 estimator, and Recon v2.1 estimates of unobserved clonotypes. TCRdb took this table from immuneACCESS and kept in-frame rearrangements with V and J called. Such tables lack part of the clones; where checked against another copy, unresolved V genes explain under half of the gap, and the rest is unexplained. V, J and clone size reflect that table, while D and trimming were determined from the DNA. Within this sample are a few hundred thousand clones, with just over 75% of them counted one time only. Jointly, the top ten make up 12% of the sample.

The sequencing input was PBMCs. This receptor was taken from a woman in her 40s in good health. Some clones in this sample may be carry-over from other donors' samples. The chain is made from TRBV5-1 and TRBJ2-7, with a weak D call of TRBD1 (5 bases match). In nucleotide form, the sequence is TGCGCCAGCAGTCCTAGACACGGTGACAGCTACGAGCAGTACTTC. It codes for CASSPRHGDSYEQYF.